This T cell receptor beta chain came from a study of cytomegalovirus exposure and HLA in healthy donors. Across the whole study: HLA-typed donors were the source of tens of millions of unique TCRs, which an early data release held.

This clone was detected only a few times. Antigen specificity is unknown. The study's findings and limits: Researchers had no immune exposure information except CMV serostatus available. Later analysis identified several of the most significant clusters that appeared linked to common viral pathogens. Association of a missense DCLRE1C variant with TCR beta V- and J-gene trimming was reported in a later analysis.

V was clipped by 5 bases and J by 3 bases, with 11 bases between them. The V gene's germline CDR1 is SQVTM and CDR2 ANQGSEA. The CDR3 has 12 amino acids. The study ran its PCR with 60 Vbeta and 13 Jbeta primers. Assay used: immunoSEQ multiplex PCR; TCRdb lists only in-frame clones, some missing. The sample has 150,000 to 200,000 clones, 55% to 65% seen once; the top ten hold under 3%. Sequences were obtained from PBMCs. The chain links TRBV29-1 to TRBJ2-7; D remains ambiguous. The TCR originated in a man aged 35 to 55 in good health and CMV-seronegative. The CDR3 DNA reads TGCAGCGTTCGGTCTACGCGCTACGAGCAGTACTTC. It codes for CSVRSTRYEQYF.